This TCR beta chain comes out of a study of blood T cell repertoires in COVID-19. Study-wide background: Samples taken during acute and convalescent COVID-19 were collected in the United States, Italy and Spain. The cDNA or gDNA used as material had been derived from T cells, B-cell-depleted T cells, or PBMCs.

Authors' methods: The authors estimated nucleated cell counts from reference gene primer amplification. Using immunoSEQ multiplex PCR, the repertoire was profiled, and TCRdb retains in-frame clones only, with some absent. The V and J calls and clone size are taken from that table; D and trimming were inferred from the DNA. The sample holds fewer than 300,000 clones, about four fifths seen once. Those enrolled, adults aged 18 to 89 years, came from 25 or so US areas. This clone has only one observation. The CDR3 spans 11 residues. V gave up 0 bases and J gave up 6 bases, with 5 bases separating them. Germline assignment: CDR1 GTSNPN and CDR2 SVGIG (reference sequence).

The clonotype was recovered from a man between 40 and 49 years old who had been exposed to COVID-19. The sample consisted of PBMCs or T cells enriched from blood (not recorded which). The V and J genes are TRBV30 and TRBJ1-1; no definite D call. CDR3 nucleotide sequence: TGTGCCTGGAGTGTGCGGGCTGAAGCTTTCTTT. It is translated as CAWSVRAEAFF.